The source of this TCR beta chain is a study of blood T cell repertoires in COVID-19. On the study more broadly: Sample material is recorded as cDNA or gDNA derived from T cells, B-cell-depleted T cells, or PBMCs.

Participants, about 18 to 100 years old, spanned more than 20 US areas. Clinical histories supplied by participants themselves formed the basis of cohort assignment. Germline lookup yields CDR1 SNHLY and CDR2 FYNNEI. The CDR3 sequence is 12 residues long. V was shortened by 4 bases and J by 8 bases, with 11 bases between the two germline ends. Using immunoSEQ multiplex PCR, the repertoire was profiled, and TCRdb retains in-frame clones only, with some absent. The profile shows 250,000 to 350,000 clones, 85% to 90% of them singletons. Sequencing was carried out using PBMCs or T cells enriched from blood (not recorded which). This clonotype was obtained from a woman between 18 and 29 years old with acute COVID-19. The rearrangement links TRBV2 to TRBJ1-1; no reliable D call. Written as DNA, the CDR3 is TGTGCCAGCAGTGCCTATCTAACCGAAGCTTTCTTT. Translated, it gives CASSAYLTEAFF.